A single T cell receptor (beta chain) is shown here with its context. Its recognized antigen is unknown. No qualities accompany the bases; no much larger clone lies one base away. The CDR3 regions of human TCRbeta chains were analyzed by immunosequencing. As for the original processing: TCRs in the repertoires were compared against a reference library of SARS-CoV-2-specific TCRs that had been generated with the MIRA antigen-specificity platform. Breadth was defined as the fraction of unique TCRs that were SARS-CoV-2-associated, and depth was defined as the fraction of total T cells that were SARS-CoV-2-associated. Using the MIRA data, each spike-specific TCR was assigned both to the spike region to which the TCR was reactive and to a CD4 or CD8 class. Log10-transformed breadth and depth values were compared by one-way ANOVA with Sidak's multiple comparisons tests. This is the immuneACCESS table as TCRdb keeps it, with only in-frame sequences that have V and J called. A part of the clones is gone; compared with another copy, unresolved V genes explain less than half, and the rest is unexplained. The D gene and trimming were derived from the DNA, and the V and J assignments and clone size from that table. Across this sample there are 100,000 or so clones, with around nine tenths seen only once. Under 3.5% of the sample is taken by the ten largest.

The time point label corresponds to: baseline before first vaccination. Vaccinee samples were obtained from the UK trials COV001 and COV002, which included a single-blind randomized controlled phase 2/3 trial of AZD1222 (ChAdOx1 nCoV-19) in healthy adults. Trial participant PBMC samples were collected at day 0 and day 28 after the second dose for TCRbeta chain sequencing. The data belong to a study of T cell responses to AZD1222 COVID-19 vaccine (dated by TCRdb to the early 2020s). The study in broad terms: Because spike-specific TCR depth and breadth did not differ between the two schedules, AZD1222 recipients who got a second dose at roughly 4 weeks were pooled with those who got a second dose at roughly 12 weeks. Trial participants were enrolled by age into 18-55, 56-69 and 70-plus year subgroups, with roughly 160, 29 and 62 TCR-sequenced participants respectively. TCR sequencing was performed for fewer than 250 trial participants, of whom about 200 were given two doses of AZD1222 and around 26 were given two doses of MenACWY control vaccine. Study-wide conclusions, independent of this receptor: CD4 TCRs associated with the vaccine covered the entire spike protein, and the dominant responses were in regions 160-218 and 743-854. Most participants were white British and females outnumbered males, and the authors suggested that clonal diversity may have been underestimated. Conclusions about previously exposed vaccinees were limited because only a handful of AZD1222 recipients were SARS-CoV-2 seropositive at baseline. Because no samples from the day 14 peak response were available, repertoires could be characterized only after the peak T cell response. Nearly half of unique spike-specific TCRs reportedly recognized epitopes outside regions mutated in the B.1.351 and B.1.1.7 variants. After two AZD1222 doses, spike-specific TCR breadth and depth were significantly higher than at day 0 and than in MenACWY recipients. In the small 56-69-year group, the increase in depth fell short of significance, most likely because of low power.

As encoded in the germline V gene, CDR1 is SQVTM while CDR2 is ANQGSEA. Its CDR3 holds 14 amino acids, cysteine through phenylalanine. CDR3 DNA is the only sequence kept; it has 42 bases, read in frame from the first base. V loses 1 base, J loses 2 bases, and the germline ends lie 12 bases apart. Sequenced material: peripheral blood, taken on day 0 of AZD1222 vaccination. The chain is assembled from TRBV29-1 and TRBJ2-7; no confident D gene assignment can be made. The receptor comes from an adult in good health. The CDR3 loop reads CSVEGGQSTYEQYF. The bases read TGCAGCGTTGAAGGTGGGCAGTCTACCTACGAGCAGTACTTC.